The 19 T cell receptor beta chains listed next were all sequenced from one sample in a study of blood T cell repertoires in COVID-19. Measured with immunoSEQ multiplex PCR; TCRdb has only the in-frame clones, and not every one. The table shows about 71,000 clones, with just under 85% occurring only once. Source material: peripheral blood. These receptors were obtained from a man aged 70 or older with acute or convalescent COVID-19.

This clone has just a few counts. The rearrangement joins TRBV2 to TRBJ1-1, with a weak D call TRBD1 (5 bases). V lost 10 bases to trimming and J lost 3 bases, with 21 bases between them. Germline CDR1 is SNHLY and CDR2 is FYNNEI. This CDR3 comprises 15 residues. The CDR3 DNA reads as TGTGCCACCTCCGGGTCGGGCAGGGTGGACACTGAAGCTTTCTTT. Translation gives CATSGSGRVDTEAFF.

Only one count was recorded for this clone. The chain employs TRBV3-1 (or the pseudogene TRBV3-2) and TRBJ2-3, with a tentative D call TRBD1 (5 bases). V was clipped by 6 bases and J by 11 bases, with 15 bases between them. The germline V gene encodes CDR1 LGHDT and CDR2 YNNKEL (reference sequence). The CDR3 is 12 amino acids. The CDR3, as DNA: TGTGCCAGCAGTCGGACAATCCTCGAGCAGTATTTT. It encodes CASSRTILEQYF.

This rearrangement joins TRBV6-2 or TRBV6-3 to TRBJ2-3; no clear D. The CDR3 spans 15 residues. V lost 3 bases and J lost 0, with 10 bases in between. The germline gives CDR1 MNHEY, CDR2 SVGEGT. This CDR3 reads CASSYLGLSTDTQYF. CDR3 sequence (DNA): TGTGCCAGCAGTTATCTGGGCCTAAGCACAGATACGCAGTATTTT.

The chain employs TRBV19 and TRBJ2-3; 16 positions match TRBD2. The V segment lost 7 bases and the J segment 1 base; nucleotides outside the gene matches: 5. Germline V lookup: CDR1 LNHDA, CDR2 SQIVND (reference sequence). This CDR3 contains 17 residues. The CDR3 sequence is CASTPGTSGRGTDTQYF. The CDR3 DNA sequence: TGTGCCAGTACCCCCGGGACTAGCGGGAGGGGCACAGATACGCAGTATTTT.

This clone was detected a few times. The chain carries TRBV7-2 and TRBJ2-7; perhaps TRBD1 as D (5 bases). This CDR3 region has 14 residues. Germline V lookup: CDR1 SGHTA, CDR2 FQGNSA. Trimming stripped 2 bases from V and 0 bases from J, with 8 bases between. This chain's CDR3 is CASSLMGPSYEQYF. CDR3 DNA: TGTGCCAGCAGCTTAATGGGGCCCTCCTACGAGCAGTACTTC.

The chain recombines TRBV19 with TRBJ1-1, with D unresolved. This CDR3 contains 18 residues. V was cut by 8 bases and J by 0 bases, with 25 bases left in between. Germline V lookup: CDR1 LNHDA, CDR2 SQIVND (reference sequence). The CDR3 region has the DNA TGTGCCAGTCTTCCTATGTTGAGAACGGTAAAAATGAACACTGAAGCTTTCTTT. Translating gives CASLPMLRTVKMNTEAFF.

CDR3 DNA: TGTGCCAGCAGCTTAGGAGGACAGAGATACAATGAGCAGTTCTTC. Translation gives CASSLGGQRYNEQFF. The J gene is TRBJ2-1, the V gene TRBV11-3; a weak D match, TRBD1 (6 bases). Germline V lookup: CDR1 SGHNT, CDR2 YENEEA. This CDR3 spans 15 amino acids. Deletions cut 1 base from V and 4 bases from J, with 11 bases between.

CDR3 sequence (DNA): TGTGCCATCAGTACGGACAGGGGGGAGAACACTGAAGCTTTCTTT. It codes for CAISTDRGENTEAFF. The rearrangement uses TRBV10-3 and TRBJ1-1; 10 bases agree with TRBD1. Germline V gives CDR1 ENHRY, CDR2 SYGVKD. The CDR3 sequence is 15 residues long. Trimming removed 5 bases from V and 1 base from J; junction bases left unmatched: 4.

The chain has TRBV10-3 and TRBJ2-7; 7 bases line up with TRBD1. CDR1 and CDR2 from the germline V gene are ENHRY and SYGVKD. The CDR3 has 14 residues. V lost 5 bases and J lost 4; bases outside the gene matches: 8. DNA for the CDR3: TGTGCCATCAGTCCAGGTCCGGACAGGTACGAGCAGTACTTC. Protein product: CAISPGPDRYEQYF.

The chain joins TRBV14 to TRBJ2-7; 9 bases are shared with TRBD1. This CDR3 has 14 amino acids. Trimming cost V 4 bases and J 4 bases; bases outside gene matches: 5. From germline, CDR1 is SGHDN and CDR2 FVKESK. The CDR3 is CASSLDRGEYEQYF. The CDR3 coding sequence is TGTGCCAGCAGCCTGGACAGGGGTGAGTACGAGCAGTACTTC.

The chain is built from TRBV19 and TRBJ2-7, with 10 bases matching TRBD2. The CDR3 consists of 14 residues. With V trimmed by 6 bases and J by 6 bases, 8 bases remained unmatched. The germline V gene encodes CDR1 LNHDA and CDR2 SQIVND (reference sequence). The CDR3: CASSSGSGGSEQYF. The CDR3 DNA reads TGTGCCAGTAGCTCGGGTAGCGGGGGGTCCGAGCAGTACTTC.

The V gene is TRBV29-1, the J gene TRBJ2-5, with 9 bases lining up with TRBD1. V lost 6 bases and J lost 5; bases outside the gene matches: 7. The germline V gene has CDR1 SQVTM and CDR2 ANQGSEA. CDR3 length equals 13 residues. CDR3 nucleotide sequence: TGCAGCGTGCCCGGGACAGGGTGGGAGACCCAGTACTTC. Protein: CSVPGTGWETQYF.

The V and J genes are TRBV19 and TRBJ2-5; 10 bases match TRBD1. The CDR3 has 16 amino acids. Germline assignment: CDR1 LNHDA and CDR2 SQIVND (reference sequence). V gave up 3 bases and J gave up 2 bases; unmatched junction bases: 6. As DNA, the CDR3 is TGTGCCAGTAGTATCCCTCTGGGACAGGGGCAAGAGACCCAGTACTTC. It yields the protein CASSIPLGQGQETQYF.

This clone showed up just once. The J gene is TRBJ2-1, the V gene TRBV18, with D perhaps matching TRBD2 (5 bases). From germline, CDR1 is KGHSH and CDR2 LQKENI. The CDR3 sequence is 16 residues long. V shed 2 bases and J shed 3 bases, with 14 bases lying between them. The DNA for the CDR3 is TGTGCCAGCTCACCAGTTATGGACTTATACTACAATGAGCAGTTCTTC. The encoded protein is CASSPVMDLYYNEQFF.

The rearrangement links TRBV19 to TRBJ2-7; D possibly corresponds to TRBD1 (7 bases). The germline V gene encodes CDR1 LNHDA and CDR2 SQIVND (reference sequence). V lost 3 bases and J 5 bases, leaving 14 bases between the germline ends. The CDR3 is 14 residues long. The CDR3 DNA reads as TGTGCCAGTAGTATTAGCCAGGGGGGCCACGAGCAGTACTTC. It encodes CASSISQGGHEQYF. The full variable domain, with the rest looked up from reference TRBV19 and TRBJ2-7, is DGGITQSPKYLFRKEGQNVTLSCEQNLNHDAMYWYRQDPGQGLRLIYYSQIVNDFQKGDIAEGYSVSREKKESFPLTVTSAQKNPTAFYLCASSISQGGHEQYFGPGTRLTVT.

The sample holds one count of this clone. CDR3 residues: CASSLIQGYSGYTF. CDR3 in DNA: TGTGCCAGCAGCTTGATTCAGGGATACTCCGGCTACACCTTC. The chain links TRBV5-5 to TRBJ1-2; D possibly corresponds to TRBD1 (5 bases). CDR3 length: 14 amino acids. The V gene's germline CDR1 is SGHKS and CDR2 YYEKEE (reference sequence). V dropped 1 base and J dropped 8 bases, with 15 bases sitting between them. The entire variable domain, with the rest obtained from reference TRBV5-5 and TRBJ1-2, is as follows: DAGVTQSPTHLIKTRGQQVTLRCSPISGHKSVSWYQQVLGQGPQFIFQYYEKEERGRGNFPDRFSARQFPNYSSELNVNALLLGDSALYLCASSLIQGYSGYTFGSGTRLTVV.

The chain has TRBV2 and TRBJ2-3, with D perhaps matching TRBD2 (6 bases). In germline, CDR1 is SNHLY, CDR2 FYNNEI. The CDR3 is 16 residues long. Trimming removed 6 bases at V and 4 bases at J, with 20 bases between. This CDR3 reads CASRPGGGSRADTQYF. CDR3 in DNA: TGTGCCAGCAGACCCGGAGGAGGGAGTCGGGCAGATACGCAGTATTTT. Filled out from reference TRBV2 and TRBJ2-3, the complete variable domain reads EPEVTQTPSHQVTQMGQEVILRCVPISNHLYFYWYRQILGQKVEFLVSFYNNEISEKSEIFDDQFSVERPDGSNFTLKIRSTKLEDSAMYFCASRPGGGSRADTQYFGPGTRLTVL.

This rearrangement joins TRBV3-1 (or the pseudogene TRBV3-2) to TRBJ2-3; 9 bases align to TRBD2. The CDR3 spans 19 residues. J gave up 6 bases and V 0 bases, and 16 bases lay outside the gene matches. CDR1 LGHDT and CDR2 YNNKEL come from the germline V gene (reference sequence). CDR3 sequence: CASSQDYTRLAESGDTQYF. CDR3 nucleotide sequence: TGTGCCAGCAGCCAAGATTACACGCGACTAGCGGAAAGCGGGGATACGCAGTATTTT.

V is TRBV2 and J is TRBJ1-2; tentative D call: TRBD1 (5 bases). The V end was cut by 2 bases, the J end by 8 bases, with 12 bases between. The germline gives CDR1 SNHLY, CDR2 FYNNEI. This CDR3 is built from 13 residues. CDR3 region: CASSEWAGIGYTF. For the CDR3, the DNA is TGTGCCAGCAGTGAATGGGCAGGGATCGGCTACACCTTC.